Given below is one T cell receptor beta chain in context. The target antigen is unknown. The ends lost 4 bases at V and 6 bases at J; junction bases unmatched: 3. CDR1 and CDR2 from the germline V gene are GTSNPN and SVGIG (reference sequence). The CDR3 totals 12 residues. The source of the sample is a study of T cell responses to AZD1222 COVID-19 vaccine. General study points: The CD4 TCRs associated with vaccination extended across spike and predominated at 160-218 and 743-854. Only after the peak T cell response were repertoires sampled. Spike-specific TCRs gained breadth and depth after people received two AZD1222 doses. The sample set comprised mostly white British donors with more females, and clonal diversity was possibly underestimated.

TCRdb's copy holds only in-frame clones and misses some; the assay was immunoSEQ multiplex PCR. The sample shows roughly 93,000 clones, 65% to 90% of them seen only once. Sequenced material: peripheral blood, taken on day 0 of AZD1222 vaccination. The rearrangement joins TRBV30 to TRBJ1-1; 9 bases agree with TRBD1. The sequence was obtained from an adult in good health. CDR3 sequence reads: CAWKQGAAEAFF. CDR3 DNA sequence: TGTGCCTGGAAACAGGGGGCCGCTGAAGCTTTCTTT.